These T cell receptor beta chains were read from a single sample in a study of PD-L1 blockade in urothelial cancer. The data were produced by immunoSEQ multiplex PCR, yet TCRdb's version contains in-frame clones alone and is incomplete. The table records approximately 90,000 clones, roughly 90% of them present only once. The source material was PBMCs, sampled around atezolizumab (anti-PD-L1) treatment. The receptors were sampled from a man aged 60-69 years with urothelial cancer. The CDR3 runs from the conserved cysteine through the conserved F or W. D genes are given only for firm matches. Clone size is not always given. Where it is, it says once, few, many or a class for expanded clones.

once	TRBV19	TRBJ1-2	.	CASELTSGGRSIDGYTF	TGTGCCAGCGAGCTCACAAGCGGGGGAAGATCGATCGATGGCTACACCTTC
.	TRBV19	TRBJ2-5	TRBD1	CASSTDRGRLGETQYF	TGTGCCAGTAGTACCGACAGGGGGCGATTAGGAGAGACCCAGTACTTC
.	TRBV14	TRBJ2-6	TRBD1	CASSHGQGREGGANVLTF	TGTGCCAGCAGCCACGGACAGGGAAGGGAAGGTGGGGCCAACGTCCTGACTTTC
.	TRBV21-1	TRBJ2-5	.	CASSTKSPGTQYF	TGTGCCAGCAGCACGAAGAGTCCGGGGACCCAGTACTTC
.	TRBV9	TRBJ1-5	TRBD1	CASSGGTALEPQHF	TGTGCCAGCAGCGGAGGGACAGCCTTGGAGCCCCAGCATTTT
.	TRBV23-1	TRBJ1-1	TRBD1	CASAHPDRGQTEAFF	TGCGCCAGCGCCCACCCAGACAGGGGGCAGACTGAAGCTTTCTTT
.	TRBV6-6	TRBJ2-5	TRBD2	CASSFGTGLAGGQYF	TGTGCCAGCAGTTTCGGGACAGGCTTAGCGGGGGGACAGTACTTC
once	TRBV9	TRBJ2-1	TRBD2	CASSGTSASYNEQFF	TGTGCCAGCAGCGGCACTAGCGCCTCCTACAATGAGCAGTTCTTC
.	TRBV5-1	TRBJ1-1	.	CASSLVWGGGTEAFF	TGCGCCAGCAGCTTGGTGTGGGGAGGGGGCACTGAAGCTTTCTTT
once	TRBV4-2	TRBJ2-5	TRBD2	CASSRGGIAPQVAQYF	TGTGCCAGCAGCCGGGGGGGGATAGCGCCCCAGGTGGCCCAGTACTTC
.	TRBV7-3	TRBJ2-1	.	CASSLRGVNEQFF	TGTGCCAGCAGCTTAAGGGGGGTAAATGAGCAGTTCTTC
once	TRBV7-9	TRBJ2-1	.	CASSLENQQFF	TGTGCCAGCAGCTTGGAGAATCAGCAGTTCTTC
.	TRBV15	TRBJ2-7	TRBD1	CATSRDRGYEQYF	TGTGCCACCAGCAGAGACAGGGGGTACGAGCAGTACTTC
.	TRBV9	TRBJ1-1	.	CASSVGGTSLEAFF	TGTGCCAGCAGCGTAGGGGGGACAAGCCTTGAAGCTTTCTTT
.	TRBV5-1	TRBJ2-7	TRBD2	CASSLAGGRSSYEQYF	TGCGCCAGCAGCTTGGCCGGCGGGAGGTCCTCCTACGAGCAGTACTTC
.	TRBV28	TRBJ2-1	TRBD2	CASRLGTSGSYNEQFF	TGTGCCAGCAGATTAGGGACTAGCGGGAGTTACAATGAGCAGTTCTTC
few	TRBV5-4	TRBJ2-7	TRBD2	CASSFAGGPEQYF	TGTGCCAGCAGCTTTGCGGGGGGGCCCGAGCAGTACTTC
.	TRBV6-5	TRBJ1-1	.	CASSPPAGLSQAFF	TGTGCCAGCAGCCCTCCAGCGGGTCTCTCGCAGGCTTTCTTT
.	TRBV10-3	TRBJ2-3	TRBD2	CAISWTSGGKTDTQYF	TGTGCCATCAGTTGGACTAGCGGGGGGAAGACAGATACGCAGTATTTT
.	TRBV7-9	TRBJ2-3	.	CASSYRRTDTQYF	TGTGCCAGCAGCTACAGACGGACAGATACGCAGTATTTT
.	TRBV27	TRBJ2-1	TRBD2	CASSRLAGYEQFF	TGTGCCAGCAGCAGACTAGCGGGATATGAGCAGTTCTTC
.	TRBV5-1	TRBJ2-7	TRBD1	CASSLVGTGGFSYEQYF	TGCGCCAGCAGCTTGGTTGGGACAGGGGGGTTCTCCTACGAGCAGTACTTC
.	TRBV7-7	TRBJ1-1	.	CASSLTLNTEAFF	TGTGCTAGCAGCTTGACATTAAACACTGAAGCTTTCTTT
.	TRBV28	TRBJ1-4	.	CASSLQGLRHEKLFF	TGTGCCAGCAGTCTCCAGGGACTCCGGCATGAAAAACTGTTTTTT
.	TRBV6-1	TRBJ2-5	TRBD1	CASSEEPGQGGETQYF	TGTGCCAGCAGTGAAGAACCGGGACAGGGTGGGGAGACCCAGTACTTC
once	TRBV5-1	TRBJ1-6	TRBD1	CASGTADNSPLHF	TGCGCCAGCGGGACAGCGGATAATTCACCCCTCCACTTT
few	TRBV5-8	TRBJ1-1	.	CASSFGHRNTEAFF	TGTGCCAGCAGTTTCGGACACCGGAACACTGAAGCTTTCTTT
.	TRBV7-9	TRBJ2-7	.	CASSPAGFQSNYEQYF	TGTGCCAGCAGCCCAGCGGGTTTCCAGTCAAACTACGAGCAGTACTTC
once	TRBV10-3	TRBJ1-1	.	CAIRTGTSNTEAFF	TGTGCCATCAGGACGGGGACATCGAACACTGAAGCTTTCTTT
.	TRBV5-4	TRBJ2-2	.	CASSLQGTGELFF	TGTGCCAGCAGCTTACAGGGTACCGGGGAGCTGTTTTTT
.	TRBV30	TRBJ2-3	TRBD2	CAWSATPTGGTDTQYF	TGTGCCTGGAGTGCTACACCCACGGGGGGAACAGATACGCAGTATTTT
once	TRBV19	TRBJ2-3	TRBD1	CASSIGRQGGDTQYF	TGTGCCAGTAGTATAGGTCGACAGGGGGGAGATACGCAGTATTTT
.	TRBV6-1	TRBJ2-7	.	CASSEVQGVGYEQYF	TGTGCCAGCAGTGAAGTACAGGGTGTTGGGTACGAGCAGTACTTC
.	TRBV6-5	TRBJ2-5	.	CASRGPGGLETQYF	TGTGCCAGCAGGGGCCCCGGGGGGCTCGAGACCCAGTACTTC
.	TRBV28	TRBJ2-7	TRBD1	CASSLIGTVNYEQYF	TGTGCCAGCAGTTTAATAGGGACAGTAAACTACGAGCAGTACTTC
.	TRBV27	TRBJ2-7	.	CASRRDWASYEQYF	TGTGCCAGCAGACGGGACTGGGCGTCCTACGAGCAGTACTTC
.	TRBV10-1	TRBJ2-7	.	CASSEQGTYEQYF	TGCGCCAGCAGTGAACAGGGAACCTACGAGCAGTACTTC
.	TRBV28	TRBJ2-7	.	CALGGVYEQYF	TGTGCCCTGGGGGGAGTCTACGAGCAGTACTTC
.	TRBV7-3	TRBJ2-5	TRBD2	CASSPGLAGETQYF	TGTGCCAGCAGCCCTGGACTAGCGGGAGAGACCCAGTACTTC
.	TRBV28	TRBJ2-3	.	CASSLSWAGDTQYF	TGTGCCAGCAGCCTTTCATGGGCGGGAGATACGCAGTATTTT
.	TRBV30	TRBJ2-2	.	CAWIWRDGTGELFF	TGTGCCTGGATATGGCGGGACGGCACCGGGGAGCTGTTTTTT
.	TRBV5-1	TRBJ2-3	TRBD2	CASSLAGGGADTQYF	TGCGCCAGCAGCTTGGCCGGCGGGGGGGCAGATACGCAGTATTTT
few	TRBV6-1	TRBJ1-6	.	CASSDPTGISPLHF	TGTGCCAGCAGTGACCCGACAGGAATTTCACCCCTCCACTTT
.	TRBV5-1	TRBJ2-2	TRBD2	CASSGLAGANGELFF	TGCGCCAGCAGCGGATTAGCGGGAGCGAACGGGGAGCTGTTTTTT
.	TRBV18	TRBJ1-4	TRBD1	CASSPRQGQGEKLFF	TGTGCCAGCTCACCACGTCAAGGACAGGGCGAAAAACTGTTTTTT
.	TRBV28	TRBJ2-7	.	CASSFRFASGRSSSYEQYF	TGTGCCAGCAGTTTTAGGTTTGCGAGCGGGCGGAGCAGCTCCTACGAGCAGTACTTC
.	TRBV27	TRBJ2-3	TRBD2	CASRRDYLTDTQYF	TGTGCCAGCAGGCGGGACTACCTCACAGATACGCAGTATTTT
.	TRBV7-2	TRBJ2-7	TRBD1	CASSSADRSGEQYF	TGTGCCAGCAGCTCAGCGGACAGGTCCGGCGAGCAGTACTTC
.	TRBV7-9	TRBJ1-2	.	CASSLDWGAERYTF	TGTGCCAGCAGCTTAGACTGGGGCGCAGAGAGGTACACCTTC
once	TRBV4-1	TRBJ2-5	.	CASSQAASRGSETQYF	TGCGCCAGCAGCCAAGCGGCGAGCAGGGGCTCTGAGACCCAGTACTTC
.	TRBV9	TRBJ2-3	.	CASSDPGGTDTQYF	TGTGCCAGCAGCGACCCGGGGGGCACAGATACGCAGTATTTT
.	TRBV7-2	TRBJ1-2	.	CASSKDGGLNYGYTF	TGTGCCAGCAGCAAGGACGGAGGACTTAACTATGGCTACACCTTC
few	TRBV7-3	TRBJ2-5	.	CASSDRGRAQETQYF	TGTGCCAGCAGCGATAGGGGCAGGGCCCAAGAGACCCAGTACTTC
once	TRBV7-8	TRBJ1-5	TRBD1	CASSPQGAAGNQPQHF	TGTGCCAGCAGCCCTCAGGGGGCAGCGGGCAATCAGCCCCAGCATTTT
.	TRBV4-3	TRBJ2-2	TRBD2	CASSHLPSGGTTGELFF	TGCGCCAGCAGCCATCTACCTAGCGGGGGGACCACCGGGGAGCTGTTTTTT
.	TRBV6-5	TRBJ2-7	.	CASSKVRSYEQYF	TGTGCCAGCAGTAAAGTGAGATCCTACGAGCAGTACTTC